Presented here are 21 T cell receptor beta chains from one specimen sequenced in a study of blood T cell repertoires in COVID-19. The repertoire was sequenced with immunoSEQ multiplex PCR; TCRdb's copy has only in-frame clones and lacks some. This sample yields roughly 300,000 clones, of which roughly 90% are seen a single time; about 6.8% belongs to the top ten. The specimen sequenced was peripheral blood. These receptor sequences come from a woman aged 30 to 39 with COVID-19, enrolled during active disease.

The rearrangement links TRBV28 to TRBJ2-7; 7 bases agree with TRBD1. The CDR3 length is 14 residues. Germline loops: CDR1 MDHEN, CDR2 SYDVKM. V trimming: 7 bases; J trimming: 0 bases; junction bases outside the gene matches: 6. The CDR3 spells CASNPDRRSYEQYF. The CDR3 bases are TGTGCCAGCAACCCGGACAGGCGCTCCTACGAGCAGTACTTC.

This chain links TRBV19 with TRBJ2-1; TRBD2 aligns across 10 bases. Germline CDR1 and CDR2: LNHDA and SQIVND (reference sequence). This CDR3 contains 15 residues. V dropped 6 bases and J dropped 7; count of bases not matched to a gene: 9. In nucleotides, the CDR3 is TGTGCCAGTAGCCAGACTAGCGGGCTCGCGAATGAGCAGTTCTTC. Protein product: CASSQTSGLANEQFF. Looking up the rest from reference TRBV19 and TRBJ2-1 gives the full variable domain: DGGITQSPKYLFRKEGQNVTLSCEQNLNHDAMYWYRQDPGQGLRLIYYSQIVNDFQKGDIAEGYSVSREKKESFPLTVTSAQKNPTAFYLCASSQTSGLANEQFFGPGTRLTVL.

This chain joins TRBV4-1 and TRBJ2-3, with 7 bases identical to TRBD2. V lost 3 bases and J lost 5; bases outside the gene matches: 5. This CDR3 has 14 residues. Germline V gives CDR1 MGHRA, CDR2 YSYEKL. This chain's CDR3 is CASSHGLGRDTQYF. The CDR3, as DNA: TGCGCCAGCAGCCATGGACTAGGGAGAGATACGCAGTATTTT.

The chain couples TRBV5-1 to TRBJ2-7; tentative D call: TRBD2 (6 bases). With 0 bases removed from V and 5 bases from J, the gap between germline ends came to 9 bases. The CDR3 runs to 13 residues. Germline CDR1 and CDR2: SGHRS and YFSETQ. This chain's CDR3 is CASSLGRENEQYF. For the CDR3, the DNA is TGCGCCAGCAGCTTGGGCCGGGAGAACGAGCAGTACTTC.

The V call is TRBV24-1, the J call TRBJ2-2; D is possibly TRBD1 (6 bases). Germline values: CDR1 KGHDR, CDR2 SFDVKD. The germline V and J ends were trimmed by 4 bases and 7 bases, with 9 bases remaining between them. The CDR3 spans 13 residues. The CDR3 nucleotides are TGTGCCACCAGTGACCCAGGGGTCGGGGAGCTGTTTTTT. Amino acid sequence: CATSDPGVGELFF.

CDR3 nucleotide sequence: TGCGCCAGCAGCCAAGTCGGGACACCCAATGAAAAACTGTTTTTT. Amino acids: CASSQVGTPNEKLFF. The chain recombines TRBV4-3 with TRBJ1-4, with a tentative D call TRBD1 (6 bases). Germline values: CDR1 LGHNA, CDR2 YSLEER. Trimming left V 1 base short and J 5 bases short, with 11 bases between. This CDR3 region has 15 residues.

The rearrangement links TRBV7-9 to TRBJ1-5; tentatively, D is TRBD1 (6 bases). CDR1 is SEHNR, CDR2 FQNEAQ, per germline (reference sequence). Trimming removed 5 bases from V and 4 bases from J, with 9 bases in between. CDR3 size: 13 residues. CDR3 region: CASSATGNQPQHF. In DNA, the CDR3 is TGTGCCAGCAGCGCGACAGGAAATCAGCCCCAGCATTTT.

This chain connects TRBV9 to TRBJ1-3; D gene uncertain. The germline CDR1 and CDR2 sequences are SGDLS and YYNGEE. There are 16 residues in the CDR3. Trimming shortened V by 2 bases and J by 0 bases, and 12 bases separated the two germline ends. CDR3 nucleotides: TGTGCCAGCAGCGTCCAGACGCAGGCCTCTGGAAACACCATATATTTT. This gives the protein CASSVQTQASGNTIYF.

A remark on this clone: This sample also contains other DNA sequences that code for the same CDR3. For the CDR3, the DNA is TGTGCCAGCTCGCCCGGGACAGGGGATCAGCCCCAGCATTTT. It codes for CASSPGTGDQPQHF. V usage is TRBV18 and J usage is TRBJ1-5, with 10 bases identical to TRBD1. With V trimmed by 6 bases and J by 5 bases, 4 bases remained unmatched. Germline assignment: CDR1 KGHSH and CDR2 LQKENI. The CDR3 has 14 residues.

J is TRBJ1-5 and V is TRBV10-3; 9 bases are shared with TRBD1. With V trimmed by 10 bases and J by 4 bases, 11 bases remained unmatched. The V gene's germline CDR1 is ENHRY and CDR2 SYGVKD. The CDR3 sequence is 15 residues long. Here the CDR3 reads CASAEQGALNQPQHF. The CDR3 nucleotides read TGTGCCAGCGCGGAACAGGGGGCGTTGAATCAGCCCCAGCATTTT.

This clone has only one observation. The chain carries TRBV9 and TRBJ2-2; 14 positions match TRBD2. CDR3 length: 17 residues. The germline V gene encodes CDR1 SGDLS and CDR2 YYNGEE. The junction had 4 bases not matched to a gene; V was cut back by 0 bases and J by 6 bases. This CDR3 reads CASSVGLAGGPSGELFF. CDR3 DNA: TGTGCCAGCAGCGTAGGACTAGCGGGAGGGCCGTCCGGGGAGCTGTTTTTT.

This chain links TRBV7-9 with TRBJ2-7, with D tentatively TRBD2 (6 bases). This CDR3 spans 15 amino acids. V lost 2 bases and J 0 bases, leaving 11 bases between the germline ends. Germline CDR1 is SEHNR and CDR2 is FQNEAQ (reference sequence). The CDR3 region is CASSLSRRGSYEQYF. The CDR3 DNA follows: TGTGCCAGCAGCTTATCGAGGAGGGGCTCCTACGAGCAGTACTTC.

This clone was picked up one time. This chain connects TRBV7-9 to TRBJ2-1, with 15 bases that match TRBD2. Trimming removed 5 bases from V and 9 bases from J; junction bases left unmatched: 8. The CDR3 runs to 16 residues. The germline CDR1 and CDR2 sequences are SEHNR and FQNEAQ (reference sequence). CDR3 coding DNA: TGTGCCAGCAGCCCGGGGGGACTAGCGGGAGGAAGTGAGCAGTTCTTC. Its protein product is CASSPGGLAGGSEQFF.

This clone has a single count. The gene calls are TRBV15 and TRBJ2-1, with 7 bases aligning to TRBD2. The CDR3 covers 17 residues. Germline CDR1 LNHNV, CDR2 YYDKDF (reference sequence). J lost 5 bases, V lost 5 bases, and 15 bases had no gene match. The CDR3 region is CATSGQDGAGRHNEQFF. In DNA form, the CDR3 reads TGTGCCACCAGCGGTCAAGATGGAGCGGGAAGACACAATGAGCAGTTCTTC.

The chain employs TRBV6-5 and TRBJ1-6, with 10 positions matching TRBD1. Germline-derived CDR1 and CDR2 are MNHEY and SVGAGI. CDR3 length: 16 amino acids. The V and J ends lost 2 bases and 8 bases, in that order; junction bases with no gene match: 6. CDR3 in amino acids: CASSYGGQGRDSPLHF. The CDR3 coding sequence is TGTGCCAGCAGTTACGGGGGACAGGGGAGGGATTCACCCCTCCACTTT.

V and J are TRBV28 and TRBJ1-5, with a weak D call TRBD1 (6 bases). CDR1 is MDHEN, CDR2 SYDVKM, per germline. V was shortened by 0 bases and J by 6 bases, with 9 bases between the two germline ends. The CDR3 is made up of 14 amino acids. The CDR3 DNA reads as TGTGCCAGCAGTTTATGGGGGGCTGGTCAGCCCCAGCATTTT. It codes for CASSLWGAGQPQHF.

The CDR3 sequence: CSAVASNEQFF. The CDR3 DNA follows: TGCAGCGCGGTAGCGTCCAATGAGCAGTTCTTC. This chain joins TRBV29-1 and TRBJ2-1; maybe TRBD2 (5 bases). This CDR3 spans 11 amino acids. Per germline, CDR1 SQVTM and CDR2 ANQGSEA. The V end lost 7 bases, the J end lost 6 bases, and 10 bases lay between the germline ends.

The V gene is TRBV4-2, the J gene TRBJ1-2; 12 nucleotides align to TRBD1. The CDR3 loop spans 19 amino acids. In germline, CDR1 is LGHNA, CDR2 YNFKEQ. Trimming removed 7 bases from V and 3 bases from J; junction bases left unmatched: 18. CDR3 in amino acids: CASTPRGSGTGGTHYGYTF. The CDR3 DNA sequence: TGTGCCAGCACCCCAAGAGGGAGCGGGACAGGGGGCACCCACTATGGCTACACCTTC.

J is TRBJ1-5 and V is TRBV29-1; 8 nucleotides align to TRBD1. This CDR3 is built from 14 residues. Germline V gene sequence: CDR1 SQVTM, CDR2 ANQGSEA. V lost 7 bases and J lost 4; bases outside the gene matches: 9. CDR3 in DNA: TGCAGCGCCTTTAGGACAGGGAAGAATCAGCCCCAGCATTTT. Its protein product is CSAFRTGKNQPQHF.

The rearrangement links TRBV27 to TRBJ1-2; weak D call: TRBD1 (6 bases). CDR1 is MNHEY and CDR2 is SMNVEV in the germline V gene (reference sequence). The CDR3 extends over 13 amino acids. With 2 bases removed from V and 8 bases from J, the gap between germline ends came to 12 bases. In DNA, the CDR3 is TGTGCCAGCAGTTTAGGGCAGGGGTTCGGCTACACCTTC. It encodes CASSLGQGFGYTF.

The CDR3 region has the DNA TGTGCCAGCAGCCCGGGACACGGAGGCTACGAGCAGTACTTC. Its protein product is CASSPGHGGYEQYF. The chain recombines TRBV4-2 with TRBJ2-7; D might be TRBD1 (6 bases). Germline assignment: CDR1 LGHNA and CDR2 YNFKEQ. CDR3 size: 14 residues. Trimming stripped 4 bases from V and 3 bases from J, with 13 bases between.